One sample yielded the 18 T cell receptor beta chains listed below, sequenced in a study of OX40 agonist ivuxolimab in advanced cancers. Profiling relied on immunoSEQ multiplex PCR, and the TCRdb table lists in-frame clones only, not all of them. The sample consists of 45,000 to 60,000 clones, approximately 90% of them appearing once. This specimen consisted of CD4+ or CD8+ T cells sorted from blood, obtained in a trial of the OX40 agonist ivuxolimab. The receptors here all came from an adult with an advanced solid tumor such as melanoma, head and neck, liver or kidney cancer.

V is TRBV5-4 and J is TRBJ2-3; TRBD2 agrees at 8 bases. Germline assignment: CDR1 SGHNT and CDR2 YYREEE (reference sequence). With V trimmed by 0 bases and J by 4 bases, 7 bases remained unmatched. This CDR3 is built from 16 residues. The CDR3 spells CASSLAGTRRADTQYF. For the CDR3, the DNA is TGTGCCAGCAGCTTGGCCGGGACTAGGAGGGCAGATACGCAGTATTTT.

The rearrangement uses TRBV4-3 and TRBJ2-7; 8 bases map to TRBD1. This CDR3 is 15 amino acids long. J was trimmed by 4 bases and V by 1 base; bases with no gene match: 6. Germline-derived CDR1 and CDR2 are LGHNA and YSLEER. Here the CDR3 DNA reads TGCGCCAGCAGCCAAGGAGGACAGGGAATATACGAGCAGTACTTC. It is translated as CASSQGGQGIYEQYF.

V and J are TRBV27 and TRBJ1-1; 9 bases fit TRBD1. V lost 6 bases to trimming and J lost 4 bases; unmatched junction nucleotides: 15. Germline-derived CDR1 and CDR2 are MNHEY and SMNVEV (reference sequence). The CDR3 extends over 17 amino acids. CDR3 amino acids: CASSRQGQGRLFTEAFF. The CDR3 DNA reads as TGTGCCAGCAGCCGCCAAGGACAGGGGAGGTTGTTCACTGAAGCTTTCTTT.

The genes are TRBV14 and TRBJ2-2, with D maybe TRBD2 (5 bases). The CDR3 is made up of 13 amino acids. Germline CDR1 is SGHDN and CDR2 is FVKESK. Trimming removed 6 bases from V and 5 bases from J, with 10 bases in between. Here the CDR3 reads CASRKGGTGELFF. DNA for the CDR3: TGTGCCAGCAGGAAAGGCGGGACCGGGGAGCTGTTTTTT.

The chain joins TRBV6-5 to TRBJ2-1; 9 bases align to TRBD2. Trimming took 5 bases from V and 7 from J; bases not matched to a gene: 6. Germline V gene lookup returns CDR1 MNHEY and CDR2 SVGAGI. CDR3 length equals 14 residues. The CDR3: CASSAGGPGNEQFF. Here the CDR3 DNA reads TGTGCCAGCAGTGCGGGAGGGCCGGGGAATGAGCAGTTCTTC.

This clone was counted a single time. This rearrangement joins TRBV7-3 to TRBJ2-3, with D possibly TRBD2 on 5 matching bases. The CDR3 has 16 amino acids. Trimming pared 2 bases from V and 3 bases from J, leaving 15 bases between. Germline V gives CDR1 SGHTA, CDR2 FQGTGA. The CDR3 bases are TGTGCCAGCAGCTTAGCGCCGCGACGACTAACAGATACGCAGTATTTT. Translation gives CASSLAPRRLTDTQYF.

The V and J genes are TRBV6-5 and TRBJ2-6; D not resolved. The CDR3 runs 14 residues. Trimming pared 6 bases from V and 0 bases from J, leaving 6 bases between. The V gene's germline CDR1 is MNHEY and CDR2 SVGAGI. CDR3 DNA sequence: TGTGCCAGCAGCCTAGGCTCTGGGGCCAACGTCCTGACTTTC. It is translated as CASSLGSGANVLTF.

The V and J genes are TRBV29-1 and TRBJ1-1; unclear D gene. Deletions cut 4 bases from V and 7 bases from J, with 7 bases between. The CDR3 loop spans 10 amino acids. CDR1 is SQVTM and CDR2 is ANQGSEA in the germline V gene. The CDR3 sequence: CSVVGGEAFF. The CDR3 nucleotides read TGCAGCGTTGTGGGCGGTGAAGCTTTCTTT.

CDR3 bases: TGTGCCAGCATCCTCCCCCAAACAGATACGCAGTATTTT. This encodes CASILPQTDTQYF. The gene calls are TRBV7-2 and TRBJ2-3; D is unclear. Germline V gene data show CDR1 as SGHTA and CDR2 as FQGNSA. V lost 7 bases, J lost 3 bases, and 11 bases lay in between. CDR3 length: 13 residues.

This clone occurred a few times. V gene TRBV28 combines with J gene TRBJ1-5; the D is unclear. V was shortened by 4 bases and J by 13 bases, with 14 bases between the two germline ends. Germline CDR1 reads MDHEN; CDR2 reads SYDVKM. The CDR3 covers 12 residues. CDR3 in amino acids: CASSSQAGAQHF. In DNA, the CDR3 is TGTGCCAGCAGTTCTCAGGCGGGAGCGCAGCATTTT. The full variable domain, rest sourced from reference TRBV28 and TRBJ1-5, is DVKVTQSSRYLVKRTGEKVFLECVQDMDHENMFWYRQDPGLGLRLIYFSYDVKMKEKGDIPEGYSVSREKKERFSLILESASTNQTSMYLCASSSQAGAQHFGDGTRLSIL.

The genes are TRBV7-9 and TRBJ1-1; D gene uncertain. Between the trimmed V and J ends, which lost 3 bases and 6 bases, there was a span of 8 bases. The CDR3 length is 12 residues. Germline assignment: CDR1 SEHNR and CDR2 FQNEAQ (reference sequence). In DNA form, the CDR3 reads TGTGCCAGCAGCTTTGCCAGCCCTGAAGCTTTCTTT. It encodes CASSFASPEAFF.

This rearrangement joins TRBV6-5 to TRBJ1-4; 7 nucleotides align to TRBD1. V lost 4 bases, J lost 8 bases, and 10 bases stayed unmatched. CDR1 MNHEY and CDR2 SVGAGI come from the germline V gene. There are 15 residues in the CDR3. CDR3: CASSLYRGWREKLFF. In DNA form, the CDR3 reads TGTGCCAGCAGTTTATACAGGGGATGGAGAGAAAAACTGTTTTTT.

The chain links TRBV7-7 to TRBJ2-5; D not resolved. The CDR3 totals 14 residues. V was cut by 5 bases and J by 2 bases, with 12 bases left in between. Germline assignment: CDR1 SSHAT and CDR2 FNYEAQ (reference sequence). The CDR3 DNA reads TGTGCCAGCAGCCACAGTTTGGGTCAAGAGACCCAGTACTTC. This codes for CASSHSLGQETQYF.

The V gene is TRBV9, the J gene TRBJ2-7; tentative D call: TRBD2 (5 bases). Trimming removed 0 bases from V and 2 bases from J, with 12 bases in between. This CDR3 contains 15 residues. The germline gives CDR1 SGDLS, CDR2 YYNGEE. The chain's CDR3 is CASSVGGDTTYEQYF. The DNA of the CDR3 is TGTGCCAGCAGCGTAGGGGGAGATACCACCTACGAGCAGTACTTC.

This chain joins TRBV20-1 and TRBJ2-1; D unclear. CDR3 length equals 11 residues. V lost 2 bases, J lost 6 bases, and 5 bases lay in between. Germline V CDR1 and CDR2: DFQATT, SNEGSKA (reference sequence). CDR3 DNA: TGCAGTGCTAGACTAGTCAATGAGCAGTTCTTC. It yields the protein CSARLVNEQFF.

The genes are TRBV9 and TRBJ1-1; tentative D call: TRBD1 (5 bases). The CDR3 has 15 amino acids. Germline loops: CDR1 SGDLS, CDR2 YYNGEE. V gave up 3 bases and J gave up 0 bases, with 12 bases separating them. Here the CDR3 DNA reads TGTGCCAGCAGCGCCGGGGCTGGGGTGAACACTGAAGCTTTCTTT. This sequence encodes CASSAGAGVNTEAFF.

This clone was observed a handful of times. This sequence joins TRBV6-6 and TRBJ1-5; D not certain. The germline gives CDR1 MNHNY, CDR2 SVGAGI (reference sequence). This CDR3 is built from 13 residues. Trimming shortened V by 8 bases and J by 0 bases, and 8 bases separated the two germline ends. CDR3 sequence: CASLRDSNQPQHF. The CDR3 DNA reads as TGTGCCAGCCTAAGGGATAGCAATCAGCCCCAGCATTTT.

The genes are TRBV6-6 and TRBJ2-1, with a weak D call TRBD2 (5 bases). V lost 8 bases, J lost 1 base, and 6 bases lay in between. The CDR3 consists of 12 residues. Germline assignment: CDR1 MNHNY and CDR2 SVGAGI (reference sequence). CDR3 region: CASGGSYNEQFF. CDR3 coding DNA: TGTGCCAGCGGCGGGTCCTACAATGAGCAGTTCTTC.